Reported below is one T cell receptor (beta chain). Its antigen is as yet unknown. This entry is derived from a study of beta chain features in type 1 diabetes. Every bit of the isolated RNA underwent reverse transcription, so sequencing read expressed TCRB transcripts. The method was immunoSEQ multiplex PCR; TCRdb's version includes in-frame clones alone and lacks a portion of them. Here the sample spans 600,000 or so clones, about an eighth being singletons. Study results and limitations: Shortening of TCRB CDR3s, moderate but significant, appeared in all four CD4+ subsets of Type 1 diabetes patients.

V shed 0 bases and J shed 0 bases, with 12 bases lying between them. This CDR3 has 17 residues. CDR1 is LNHNV, CDR2 YYDKDF, per germline (reference sequence). Stem cell-like memory, regulatory, central memory and naive CD4+ cells were sorted via CD45RO/CCR7/CD25/CD127/CD95/CD27. This TCR was recovered from a man aged 18 to 30 with type 1 diabetes. The sequenced material came from naive CD4+ T cells from blood. The genes are TRBV15 and TRBJ1-3; weak D call: TRBD1 (6 bases). CDR3 sequence: CATSRDSLDSSGNTIYF. In DNA form, the CDR3 reads TGTGCCACCAGCAGAGATTCCTTGGACAGCTCTGGAAACACCATATATTTT.